The clone carrying this T cell receptor (beta chain) was seen only a few times. This specimen comes from a study of patients and donors after allogeneic stem cell transplantation. Per germline, CDR1 MNHEY and CDR2 SVGEGT. This CDR3 is built from 13 residues. V lost 0 bases and J lost 6, with 8 bases in between. One entry per CDR3 protein results from TCRdb running MiXCR on the RT-PCR reads. The table lists 920,000 or so distinct CDR3 sequences, about a sixth of them singletons, with 5% to 6.5% in the top ten. The rearrangement joins TRBV6-2 or TRBV6-3 to TRBJ1-2, with unresolved D. The receptor comes from a human donor who was either an allogeneic HSCT recipient or a stem cell or donor lymphocyte infusion donor (not recorded which). It is not recorded whose cells these are; they may come from a transplant donor. Source material: blood, either unsorted or a sorted T cell fraction (not recorded which). The CDR3 DNA reads TGTGCCAGCAGTTACTCGAACTTCGATGGCTACACCTTC. This gives the protein CASSYSNFDGYTF.